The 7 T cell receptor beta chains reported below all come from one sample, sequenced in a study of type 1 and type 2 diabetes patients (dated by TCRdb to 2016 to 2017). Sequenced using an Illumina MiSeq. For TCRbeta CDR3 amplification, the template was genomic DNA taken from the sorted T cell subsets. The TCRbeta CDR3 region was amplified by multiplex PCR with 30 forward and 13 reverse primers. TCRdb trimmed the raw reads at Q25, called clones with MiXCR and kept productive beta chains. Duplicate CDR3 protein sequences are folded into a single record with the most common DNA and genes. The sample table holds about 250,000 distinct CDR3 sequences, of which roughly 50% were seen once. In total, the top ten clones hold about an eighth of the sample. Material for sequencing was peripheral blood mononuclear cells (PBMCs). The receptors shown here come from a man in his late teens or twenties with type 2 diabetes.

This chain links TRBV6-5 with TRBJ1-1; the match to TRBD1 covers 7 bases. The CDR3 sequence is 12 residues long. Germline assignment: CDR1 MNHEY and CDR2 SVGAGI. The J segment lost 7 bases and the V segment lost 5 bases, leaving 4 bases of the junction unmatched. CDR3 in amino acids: CASSARGGEAFF. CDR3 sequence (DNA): TGTGCCAGCAGTGCCAGGGGGGGTGAAGCTTTCTTT.

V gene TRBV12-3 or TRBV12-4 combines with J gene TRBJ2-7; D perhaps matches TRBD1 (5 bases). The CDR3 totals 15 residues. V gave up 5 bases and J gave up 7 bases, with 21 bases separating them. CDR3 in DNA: TGTGCCAGCAGTGCAAAACAGGTTTCCACGAGGGAGCAGTACTTC. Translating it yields CASSAKQVSTREQYF.

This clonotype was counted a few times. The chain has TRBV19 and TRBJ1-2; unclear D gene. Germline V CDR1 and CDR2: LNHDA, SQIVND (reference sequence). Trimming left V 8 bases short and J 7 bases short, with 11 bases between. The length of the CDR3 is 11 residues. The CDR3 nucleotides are TGTGCCAGTGTCACGGGCTTTGGCTACACCTTC. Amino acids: CASVTGFGYTF. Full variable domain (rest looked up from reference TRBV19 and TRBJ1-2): DGGITQSPKYLFRKEGQNVTLSCEQNLNHDAMYWYRQDPGQGLRLIYYSQIVNDFQKGDIAEGYSVSREKKESFPLTVTSAQKNPTAFYLCASVTGFGYTFGSGTRLTVV.

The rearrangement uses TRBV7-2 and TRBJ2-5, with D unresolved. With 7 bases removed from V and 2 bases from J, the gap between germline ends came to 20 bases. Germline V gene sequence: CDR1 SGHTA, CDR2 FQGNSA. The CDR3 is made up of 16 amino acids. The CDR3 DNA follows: TGTGCCAGCACCCACCCCTCGGCGGAGAATCAAGAGACCCAGTACTTC. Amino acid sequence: CASTHPSAENQETQYF.

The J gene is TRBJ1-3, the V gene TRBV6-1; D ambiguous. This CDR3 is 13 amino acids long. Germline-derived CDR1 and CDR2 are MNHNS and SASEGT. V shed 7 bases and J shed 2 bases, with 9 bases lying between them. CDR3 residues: CASNVFAGNTIYF. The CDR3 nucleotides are TGTGCCAGCAACGTGTTTGCTGGAAACACCATATATTTT.

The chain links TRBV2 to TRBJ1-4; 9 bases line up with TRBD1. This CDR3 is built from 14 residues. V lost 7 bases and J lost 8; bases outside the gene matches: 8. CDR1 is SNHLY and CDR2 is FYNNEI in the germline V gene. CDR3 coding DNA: TGTGCCAGCAAACGGACAGGGGCGGGCGAAAAACTGTTTTTT. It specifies CASKRTGAGEKLFF.

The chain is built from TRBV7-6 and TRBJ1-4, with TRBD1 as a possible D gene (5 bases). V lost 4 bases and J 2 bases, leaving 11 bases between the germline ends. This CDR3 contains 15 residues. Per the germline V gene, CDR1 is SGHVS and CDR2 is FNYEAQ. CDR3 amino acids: CASSSGRFTNEKLFF. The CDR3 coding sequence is TGTGCCAGCAGCTCAGGGCGGTTTACTAATGAAAAACTGTTTTTT.